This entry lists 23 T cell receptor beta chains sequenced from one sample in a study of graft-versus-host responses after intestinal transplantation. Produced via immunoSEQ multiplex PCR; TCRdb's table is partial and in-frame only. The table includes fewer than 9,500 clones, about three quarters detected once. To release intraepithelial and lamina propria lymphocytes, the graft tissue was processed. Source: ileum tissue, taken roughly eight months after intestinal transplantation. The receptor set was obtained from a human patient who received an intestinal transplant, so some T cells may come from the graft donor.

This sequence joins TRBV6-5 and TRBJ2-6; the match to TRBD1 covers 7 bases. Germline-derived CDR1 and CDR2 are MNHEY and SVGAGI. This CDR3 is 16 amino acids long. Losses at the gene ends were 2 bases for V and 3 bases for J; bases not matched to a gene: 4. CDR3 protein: CASSYQGVRGANVLTF. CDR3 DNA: TGTGCCAGCAGTTACCAGGGGGTACGTGGGGCCAACGTCCTGACTTTC.

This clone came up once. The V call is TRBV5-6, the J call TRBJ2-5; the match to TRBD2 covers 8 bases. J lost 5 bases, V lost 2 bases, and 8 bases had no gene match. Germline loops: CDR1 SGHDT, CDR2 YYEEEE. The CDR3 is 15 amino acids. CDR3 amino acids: CASSFGGVAGETQYF. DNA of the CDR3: TGTGCCAGCAGCTTCGGAGGGGTAGCGGGGGAGACCCAGTACTTC.

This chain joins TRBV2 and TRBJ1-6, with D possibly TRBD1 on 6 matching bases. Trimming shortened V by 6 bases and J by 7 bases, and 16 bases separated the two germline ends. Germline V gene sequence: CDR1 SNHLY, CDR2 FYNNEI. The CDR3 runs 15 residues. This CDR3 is CASSSMTGGNSPLHF. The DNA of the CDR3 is TGTGCCAGCAGCTCAATGACAGGCGGGAATTCACCCCTCCACTTT.

CDR3 nucleotides: TGTGCCAGCAGCTTGGGGCAGGGGGCCACCTACGAGCAGTACGTC. As protein: CASSLGQGATYEQYV. The rearrangement joins TRBV5-5 to TRBJ2-7; TRBD1 matches 8 bases. The junction had 4 bases not matched to a gene; V was cut back by 0 bases and J by 2 bases. CDR3 size: 15 residues. Germline V CDR1 and CDR2: SGHKS, YYEKEE (reference sequence).

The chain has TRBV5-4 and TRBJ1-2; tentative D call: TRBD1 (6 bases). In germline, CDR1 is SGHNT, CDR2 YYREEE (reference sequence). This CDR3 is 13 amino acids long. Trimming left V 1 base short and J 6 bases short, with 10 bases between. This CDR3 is CASSLTGTHGYTF. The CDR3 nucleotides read TGTGCCAGCAGCTTGACAGGGACTCATGGCTACACCTTC.

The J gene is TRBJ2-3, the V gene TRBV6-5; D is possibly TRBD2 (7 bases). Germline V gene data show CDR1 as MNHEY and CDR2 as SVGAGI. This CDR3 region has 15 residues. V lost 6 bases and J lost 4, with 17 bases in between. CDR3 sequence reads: CASSIAGGLSDTQYF. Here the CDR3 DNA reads TGTGCCAGCAGCATCGCCGGGGGGCTTTCAGATACGCAGTATTTT.

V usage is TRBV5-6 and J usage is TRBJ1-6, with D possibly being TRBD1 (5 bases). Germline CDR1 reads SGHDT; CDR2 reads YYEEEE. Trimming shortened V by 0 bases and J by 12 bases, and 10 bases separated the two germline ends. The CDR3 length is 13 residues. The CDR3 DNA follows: TGTGCCAGCAGCTTGGCGGGCAGGGAACCCCTCCACTTT. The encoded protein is CASSLAGREPLHF.

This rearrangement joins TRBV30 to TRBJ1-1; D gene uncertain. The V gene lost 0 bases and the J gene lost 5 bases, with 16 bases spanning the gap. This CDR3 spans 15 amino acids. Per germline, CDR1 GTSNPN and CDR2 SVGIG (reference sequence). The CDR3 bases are TGTGCCTGGAGTGTATCAGAGAGTCAATGGACTGAAGCTTTCTTT. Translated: CAWSVSESQWTEAFF.

CDR3 in amino acids: CASRSENQPQHF. The CDR3 DNA reads TGTGCCAGCAGGTCAGAAAATCAGCCCCAGCATTTT. The chain has TRBV6-6 and TRBJ1-5, with unresolved D. Germline assignment: CDR1 MNHNY and CDR2 SVGAGI (reference sequence). The V gene lost 6 bases and the J gene lost 4 bases, with 7 bases spanning the gap. CDR3 length: 12 residues.

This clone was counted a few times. CDR3 loop: CASSPTDSSYEQYF. The CDR3 DNA reads as TGTGCCAGCTCACCGACTGATAGCTCCTACGAGCAGTACTTC. V is TRBV18 and J is TRBJ2-7; D not certain. The CDR3 consists of 14 residues. The germline V gene has CDR1 KGHSH and CDR2 LQKENI. The ends were cut back, 3 bases at V and 0 bases at J, with 9 bases in the middle.

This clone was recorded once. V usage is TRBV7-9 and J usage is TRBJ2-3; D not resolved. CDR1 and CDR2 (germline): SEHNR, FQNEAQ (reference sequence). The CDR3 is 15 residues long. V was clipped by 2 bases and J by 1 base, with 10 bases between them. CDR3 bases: TGTGCCAGCAGCTTATGGGGTTTTGGCACAGATACGCAGTATTTT. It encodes CASSLWGFGTDTQYF.

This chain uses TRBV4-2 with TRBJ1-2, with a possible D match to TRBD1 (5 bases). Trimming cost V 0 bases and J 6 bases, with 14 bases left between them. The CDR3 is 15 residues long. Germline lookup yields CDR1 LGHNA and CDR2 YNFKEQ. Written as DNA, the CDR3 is TGTGCCAGCAGCCAAGATTGGGGACGGGGGGATGGCTACACCTTC. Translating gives CASSQDWGRGDGYTF.

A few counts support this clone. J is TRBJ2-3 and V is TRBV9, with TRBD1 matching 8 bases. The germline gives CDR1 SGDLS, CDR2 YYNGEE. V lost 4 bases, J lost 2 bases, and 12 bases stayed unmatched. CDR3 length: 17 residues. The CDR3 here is CASSLLEGQAITDTQYF. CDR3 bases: TGTGCCAGCAGCCTCCTCGAGGGACAGGCGATCACAGATACGCAGTATTTT.

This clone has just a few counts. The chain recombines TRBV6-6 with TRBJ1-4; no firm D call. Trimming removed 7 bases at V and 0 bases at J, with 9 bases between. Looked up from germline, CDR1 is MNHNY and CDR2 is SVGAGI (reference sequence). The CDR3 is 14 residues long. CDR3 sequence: CASKRAATNEKLFF. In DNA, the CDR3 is TGTGCCAGCAAACGAGCGGCAACTAATGAAAAACTGTTTTTT.

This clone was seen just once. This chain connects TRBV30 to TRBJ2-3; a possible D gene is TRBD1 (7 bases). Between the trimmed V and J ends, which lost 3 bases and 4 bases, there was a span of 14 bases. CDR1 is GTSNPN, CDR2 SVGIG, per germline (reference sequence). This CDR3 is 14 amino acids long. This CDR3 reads CAWRRQGGADTQYF. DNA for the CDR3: TGTGCCTGGAGAAGGCAGGGGGGTGCAGATACGCAGTATTTT.

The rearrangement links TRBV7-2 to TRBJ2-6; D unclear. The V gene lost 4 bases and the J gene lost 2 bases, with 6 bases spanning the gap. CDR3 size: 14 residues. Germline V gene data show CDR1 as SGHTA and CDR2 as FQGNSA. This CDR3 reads CASSSGTGANVLTF. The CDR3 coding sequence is TGTGCCAGCAGCTCTGGGACTGGGGCCAACGTCCTGACTTTC.

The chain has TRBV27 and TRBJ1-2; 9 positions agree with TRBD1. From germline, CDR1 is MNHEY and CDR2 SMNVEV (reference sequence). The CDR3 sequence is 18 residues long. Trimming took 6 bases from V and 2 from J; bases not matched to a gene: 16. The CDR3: CASSQHPDRGLLNYGYTF. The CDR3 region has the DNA TGTGCCAGCAGCCAGCACCCGGACAGGGGACTTCTCAACTATGGCTACACCTTC.

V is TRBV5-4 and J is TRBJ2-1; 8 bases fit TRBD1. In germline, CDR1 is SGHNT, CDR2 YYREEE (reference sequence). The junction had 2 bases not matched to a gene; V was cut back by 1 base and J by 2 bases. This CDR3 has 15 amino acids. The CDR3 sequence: CASSLSQGAYNEQFF. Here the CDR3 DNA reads TGTGCCAGCAGCTTGTCACAGGGGGCCTACAATGAGCAGTTCTTC.

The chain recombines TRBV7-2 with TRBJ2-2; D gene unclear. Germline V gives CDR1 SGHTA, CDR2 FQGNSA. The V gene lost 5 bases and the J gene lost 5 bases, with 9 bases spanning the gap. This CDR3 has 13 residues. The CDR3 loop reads CASSLSGTGELFF. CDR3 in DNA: TGTGCCAGCAGCCTCAGTGGAACCGGGGAGCTGTTTTTT.

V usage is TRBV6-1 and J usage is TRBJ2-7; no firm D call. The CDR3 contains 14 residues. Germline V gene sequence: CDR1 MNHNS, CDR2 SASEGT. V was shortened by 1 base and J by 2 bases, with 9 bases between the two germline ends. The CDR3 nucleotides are TGTGCCAGCAGTGAAGACTTCCCTACCTACGAGCAGTACGTC. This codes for CASSEDFPTYEQYV.

This chain's CDR3 is CASSLMGPGSGPQETQYF. CDR3 sequence (DNA): TGTGCCAGCAGCTTAATGGGGCCGGGGTCGGGGCCACAAGAGACCCAGTACTTC. The rearrangement joins TRBV11-2 to TRBJ2-5; D assignment may be TRBD1 or TRBD2 (5 bases each). The CDR3 is made up of 18 amino acids. V dropped 2 bases and J dropped 2 bases, with 21 bases sitting between them. The germline V gene encodes CDR1 SGHAT and CDR2 FQNNGV. Drawing the rest from reference TRBV11-2 and TRBJ2-5, the complete variable domain is EAGVAQSPRYKIIEKRQSVAFWCNPISGHATLYWYQQILGQGPKLLIQFQNNGVVDDSQLPKDRFSAERLKGVDSTLKIQPAKLEDSAVYLCASSLMGPGSGPQETQYFGPGTRLLVL.

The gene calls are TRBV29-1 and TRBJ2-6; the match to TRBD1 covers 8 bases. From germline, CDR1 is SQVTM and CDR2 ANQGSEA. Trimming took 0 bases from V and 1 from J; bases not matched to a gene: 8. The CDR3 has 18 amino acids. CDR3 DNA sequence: TGCAGCGTTGAAGATTTGGCCGGACAGGGTTCTGGGGCCAACGTCCTGACTTTC. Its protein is CSVEDLAGQGSGANVLTF.

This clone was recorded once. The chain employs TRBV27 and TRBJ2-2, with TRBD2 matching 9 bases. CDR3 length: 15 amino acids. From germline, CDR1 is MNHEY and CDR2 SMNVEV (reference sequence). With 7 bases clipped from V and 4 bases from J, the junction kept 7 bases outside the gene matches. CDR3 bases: TGTGCCAGCACTAATGAACTAGCGGGCACCGGGGAGCTGTTTTTT. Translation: CASTNELAGTGELFF.